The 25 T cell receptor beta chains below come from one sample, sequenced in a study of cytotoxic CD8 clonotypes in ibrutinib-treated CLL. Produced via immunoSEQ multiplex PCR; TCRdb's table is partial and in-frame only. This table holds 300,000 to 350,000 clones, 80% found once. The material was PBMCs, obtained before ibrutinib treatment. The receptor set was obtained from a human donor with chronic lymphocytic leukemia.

CDR3 in amino acids: CAISDFDSYGYTF. The CDR3 nucleotides read TGTGCCATCAGTGACTTTGACAGCTATGGCTACACCTTC. This chain uses TRBV10-3 with TRBJ1-2; D possibly corresponds to TRBD1 (5 bases). Germline V lookup: CDR1 ENHRY, CDR2 SYGVKD. The CDR3 contains 13 residues. With 3 bases removed from V and 4 bases from J, the gap between germline ends came to 9 bases.

CDR3 in DNA: TGTGCCAGCAGCGTAGGGACAGGGAAGCGGGAGACCCAGTACTTC. Encoded protein: CASSVGTGKRETQYF. The chain joins TRBV9 to TRBJ2-5; 8 bases line up with TRBD1. V lost 0 bases, J lost 5 bases, and 6 bases stayed unmatched. The CDR3 extends over 15 amino acids. Germline values: CDR1 SGDLS, CDR2 YYNGEE.

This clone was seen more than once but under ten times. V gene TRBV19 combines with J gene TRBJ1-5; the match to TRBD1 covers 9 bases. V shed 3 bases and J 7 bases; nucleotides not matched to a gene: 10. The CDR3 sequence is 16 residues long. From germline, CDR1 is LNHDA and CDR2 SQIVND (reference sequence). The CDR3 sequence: CASSIGWTGVEQPQHF. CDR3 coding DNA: TGTGCCAGTAGTATCGGTTGGACAGGGGTAGAGCAGCCCCAGCATTTT.

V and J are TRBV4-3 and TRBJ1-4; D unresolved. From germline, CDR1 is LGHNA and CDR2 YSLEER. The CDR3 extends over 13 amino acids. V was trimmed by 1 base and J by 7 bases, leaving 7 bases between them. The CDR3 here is CASSQVGREKLFF. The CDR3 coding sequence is TGCGCCAGCAGCCAAGTAGGTCGTGAAAAACTGTTTTTT.

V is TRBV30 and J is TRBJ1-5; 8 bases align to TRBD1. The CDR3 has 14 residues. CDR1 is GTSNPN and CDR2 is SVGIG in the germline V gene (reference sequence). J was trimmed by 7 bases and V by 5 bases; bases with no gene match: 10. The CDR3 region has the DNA TGTGCCTGGGCCCAGGGGACAGGACAACAGCCCCAGCATTTT. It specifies CAWAQGTGQQPQHF.

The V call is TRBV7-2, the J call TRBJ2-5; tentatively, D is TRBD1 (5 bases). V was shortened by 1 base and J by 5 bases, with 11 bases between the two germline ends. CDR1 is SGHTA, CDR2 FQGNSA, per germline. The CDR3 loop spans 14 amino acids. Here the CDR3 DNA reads TGTGCCAGCAGCTTAGACCAGGGATCGGAGACCCAGTACTTC. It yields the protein CASSLDQGSETQYF. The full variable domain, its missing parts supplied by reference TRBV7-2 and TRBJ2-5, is GAGVSQSPSNKVTEKGKDVELRCDPISGHTALYWYRQSLGQGLEFLIYFQGNSAPDKSGLPSDRFSAERTGGSVSTLTIQRTQQEDSAVYLCASSLDQGSETQYFGPGTRLLVL.

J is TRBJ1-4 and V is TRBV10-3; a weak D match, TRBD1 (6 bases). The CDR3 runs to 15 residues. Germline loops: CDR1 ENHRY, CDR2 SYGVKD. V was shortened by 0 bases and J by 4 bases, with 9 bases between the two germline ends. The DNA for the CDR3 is TGTGCCATCAGTGAGTCGACAGGCTATAATGAAAAACTGTTTTTT. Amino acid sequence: CAISESTGYNEKLFF.

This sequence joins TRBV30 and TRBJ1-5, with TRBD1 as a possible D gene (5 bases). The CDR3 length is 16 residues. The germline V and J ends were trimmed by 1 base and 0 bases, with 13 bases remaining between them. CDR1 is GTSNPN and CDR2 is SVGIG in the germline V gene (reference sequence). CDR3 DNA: TGTGCCTGGAGTGGACAGCTGACACTTAGCAATCAGCCCCAGCATTTT. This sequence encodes CAWSGQLTLSNQPQHF.

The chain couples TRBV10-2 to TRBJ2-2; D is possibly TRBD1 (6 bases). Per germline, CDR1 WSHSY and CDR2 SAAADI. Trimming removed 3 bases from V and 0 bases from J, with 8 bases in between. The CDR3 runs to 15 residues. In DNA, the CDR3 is TGCGCCAGCAGTGATAACAGGGCGAACACCGGGGAGCTGTTTTTT. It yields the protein CASSDNRANTGELFF.

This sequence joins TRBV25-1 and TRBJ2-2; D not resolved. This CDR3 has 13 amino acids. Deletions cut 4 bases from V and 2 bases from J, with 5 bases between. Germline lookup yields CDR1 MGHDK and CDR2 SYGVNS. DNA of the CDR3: TGTGCCAGCAGTGGCCCAAACACCGGGGAGCTGTTTTTT. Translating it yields CASSGPNTGELFF.

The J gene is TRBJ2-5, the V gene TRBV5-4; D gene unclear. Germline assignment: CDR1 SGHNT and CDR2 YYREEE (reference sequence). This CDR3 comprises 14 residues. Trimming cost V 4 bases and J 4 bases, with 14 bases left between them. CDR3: CASSPTGYRETQYF. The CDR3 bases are TGTGCCAGCAGCCCCACTGGGTATCGAGAGACCCAGTACTTC. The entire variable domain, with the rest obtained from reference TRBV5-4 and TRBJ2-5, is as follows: ETGVTQSPTHLIKTRGQQVTLRCSSQSGHNTVSWYQQALGQGPQFIFQYYREEENGRGNFPPRFSGLQFPNYSSELNVNALELDDSALYLCASSPTGYRETQYFGPGTRLLVL.

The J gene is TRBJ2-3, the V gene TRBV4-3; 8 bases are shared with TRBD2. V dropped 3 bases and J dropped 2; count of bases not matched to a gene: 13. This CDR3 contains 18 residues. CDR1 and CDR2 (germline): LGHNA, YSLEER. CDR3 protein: CASSQKPPTSEATDTQYF. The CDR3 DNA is TGCGCCAGCAGCCAGAAGCCTCCGACTAGCGAGGCCACAGATACGCAGTATTTT.

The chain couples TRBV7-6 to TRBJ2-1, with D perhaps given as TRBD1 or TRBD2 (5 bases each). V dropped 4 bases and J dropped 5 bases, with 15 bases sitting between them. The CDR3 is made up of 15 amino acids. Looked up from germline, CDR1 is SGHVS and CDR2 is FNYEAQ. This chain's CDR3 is CASSYERGVHNEQFF. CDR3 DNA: TGTGCCAGCAGCTACGAGAGGGGAGTACACAATGAGCAGTTCTTC.

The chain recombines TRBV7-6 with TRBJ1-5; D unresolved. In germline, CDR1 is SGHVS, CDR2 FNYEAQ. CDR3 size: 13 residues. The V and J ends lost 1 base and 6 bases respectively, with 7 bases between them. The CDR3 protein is CASSLDEGQPQHF. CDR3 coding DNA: TGTGCCAGCAGCTTAGACGAAGGTCAGCCCCAGCATTTT. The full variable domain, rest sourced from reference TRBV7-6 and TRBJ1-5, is GAGVSQSPRYKVTKRGQDVALRCDPISGHVSLYWYRQALGQGPEFLTYFNYEAQQDKSGLPNDRFSAERPEGSISTLTIQRTEQRDSAMYRCASSLDEGQPQHFGDGTRLSIL.

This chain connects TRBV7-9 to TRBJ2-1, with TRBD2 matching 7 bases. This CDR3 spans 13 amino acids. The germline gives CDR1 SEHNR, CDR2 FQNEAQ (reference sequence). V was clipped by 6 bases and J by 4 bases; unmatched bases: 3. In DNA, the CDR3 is TGTGCCAGCAGAGGCGGGAGTTACAATGAGCAGTTCTTC. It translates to CASRGGSYNEQFF.

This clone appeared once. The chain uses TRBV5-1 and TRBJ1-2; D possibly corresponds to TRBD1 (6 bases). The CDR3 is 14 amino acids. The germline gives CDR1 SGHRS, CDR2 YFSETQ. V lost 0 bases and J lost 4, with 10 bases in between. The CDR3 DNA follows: TGCGCCAGCAGCTTGGCGGACAGTCTCTATGGCTACACCTTC. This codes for CASSLADSLYGYTF. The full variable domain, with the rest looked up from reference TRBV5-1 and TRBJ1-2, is KAGVTQTPRYLIKTRGQQVTLSCSPISGHRSVSWYQQTPGQGLQFLFEYFSETQRNKGNFPGRFSGRQFSNSRSEMNVSTLELGDSALYLCASSLADSLYGYTFGSGTRLTVV.

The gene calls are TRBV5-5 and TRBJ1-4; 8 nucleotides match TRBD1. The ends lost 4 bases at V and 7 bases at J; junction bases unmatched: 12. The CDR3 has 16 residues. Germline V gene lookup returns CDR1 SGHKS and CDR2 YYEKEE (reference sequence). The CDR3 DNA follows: TGTGCCAGCAGCCCAGGGGGCGCGAGGGCGAGTGAAAAACTGTTTTTT. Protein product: CASSPGGARASEKLFF.

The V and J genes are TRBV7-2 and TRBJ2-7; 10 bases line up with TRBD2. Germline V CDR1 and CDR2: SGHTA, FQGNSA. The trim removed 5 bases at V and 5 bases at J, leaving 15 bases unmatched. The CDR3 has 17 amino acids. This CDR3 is CASSIGLAEWGSHEQYF. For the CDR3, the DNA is TGTGCCAGCAGCATTGGACTAGCGGAGTGGGGGTCCCACGAGCAGTACTTC.

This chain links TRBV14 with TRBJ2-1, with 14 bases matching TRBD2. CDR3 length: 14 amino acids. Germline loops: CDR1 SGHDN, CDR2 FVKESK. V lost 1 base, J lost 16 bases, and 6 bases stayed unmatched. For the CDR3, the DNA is TGTGCCAGCAGCCAAGGGGGACTAGCGGGAGATATTTTCTTC. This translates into CASSQGGLAGDIFF.

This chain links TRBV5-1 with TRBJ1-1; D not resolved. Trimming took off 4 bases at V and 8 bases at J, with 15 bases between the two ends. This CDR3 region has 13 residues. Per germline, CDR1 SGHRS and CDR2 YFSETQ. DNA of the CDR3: TGCGCCAGCAGCCCAGACCCGAGGCGGGAAGCTTTCTTT. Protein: CASSPDPRREAFF.

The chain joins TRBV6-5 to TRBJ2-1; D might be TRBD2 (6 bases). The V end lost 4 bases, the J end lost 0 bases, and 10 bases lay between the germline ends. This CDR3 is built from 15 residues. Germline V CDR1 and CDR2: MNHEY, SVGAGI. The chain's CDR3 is CASSSPGDSYNEQFF. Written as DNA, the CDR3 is TGTGCCAGCAGTTCTCCGGGGGACTCCTACAATGAGCAGTTCTTC.

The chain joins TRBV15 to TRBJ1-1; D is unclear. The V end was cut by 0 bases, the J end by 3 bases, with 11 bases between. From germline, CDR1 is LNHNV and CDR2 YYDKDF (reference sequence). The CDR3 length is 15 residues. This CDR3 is CATSRDTSWDTEAFF. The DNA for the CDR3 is TGTGCCACCAGCAGAGACACCAGTTGGGACACTGAAGCTTTCTTT.

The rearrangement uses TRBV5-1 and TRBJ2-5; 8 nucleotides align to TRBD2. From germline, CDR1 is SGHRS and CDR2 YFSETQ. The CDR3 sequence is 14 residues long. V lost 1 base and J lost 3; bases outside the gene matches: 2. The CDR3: CASSLTSGKETQYF. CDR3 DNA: TGCGCCAGCAGCTTGACTAGCGGTAAAGAGACCCAGTACTTC.

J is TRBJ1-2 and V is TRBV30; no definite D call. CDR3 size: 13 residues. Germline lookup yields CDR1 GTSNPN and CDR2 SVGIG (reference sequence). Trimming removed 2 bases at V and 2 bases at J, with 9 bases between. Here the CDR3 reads CAWSLQKNYGYTF. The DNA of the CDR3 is TGTGCCTGGAGTCTCCAGAAAAACTATGGCTACACCTTC.

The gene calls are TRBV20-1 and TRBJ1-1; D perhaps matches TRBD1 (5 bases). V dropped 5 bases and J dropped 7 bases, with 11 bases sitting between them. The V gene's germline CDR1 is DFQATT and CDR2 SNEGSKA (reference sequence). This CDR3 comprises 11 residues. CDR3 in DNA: TGCAGTGCTCACGACAGCGGTGAAGCTTTCTTT. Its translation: CSAHDSGEAFF.